This T cell receptor (beta chain) comes out of a study of blood T cell repertoires in COVID-19. Study overall: From the United States, Italy and Spain came samples of acute and convalescent COVID-19. T cells, B-cell-depleted T cells, or PBMCs supplied cDNA or gDNA.

Germline assignment: CDR1 MNHEY and CDR2 SVGAGI. The CDR3 is 15 amino acids. Trimming cost V 6 bases and J 5 bases, with 14 bases left between them. Per the original methods: Amplification of reference gene primers was used by the study to estimate nucleated cell counts. TCRdb's copy holds only in-frame clones and misses some; the assay was immunoSEQ multiplex PCR. D and trimming come from the DNA, and the V and J calls and clone size come from that table. The sample lists 100,000 or so clones, around 86% occurring once. This TCR derives from a man aged 45-65 years with acute or convalescent COVID-19. The sample was peripheral blood. The gene calls are TRBV6-5 and TRBJ2-6; D may be TRBD1 (6 bases). The CDR3 protein is CASSQDRSWANVLTF. The CDR3 DNA sequence: TGTGCCAGCAGCCAAGACAGGTCTTGGGCCAACGTCCTGACTTTC.